The 10 T cell receptor beta chains reported below all come from one sample, sequenced in a study of blood T cell repertoires in COVID-19. Produced via immunoSEQ multiplex PCR; TCRdb's table is partial and in-frame only. The sample contains hundreds of thousands of clones, roughly 87% of which appear only once. Sequenced material: PBMCs or T cells enriched from blood (not recorded which). These receptors were collected from a woman aged 25 to 39 who had recovered from COVID-19.

In this sample, this clone turned up once. This chain uses TRBV6-5 with TRBJ2-5, with TRBD1 matching over 7 bases. The V gene's germline CDR1 is MNHEY and CDR2 SVGAGI. The CDR3 has 13 residues. J was trimmed by 5 bases and V by 2 bases; bases with no gene match: 2. CDR3 DNA: TGTGCCAGCAGTTACGACAGGGATGAGACCCAGTACTTC. Its translation is CASSYDRDETQYF.

The chain has TRBV7-6 and TRBJ1-1; D is unresolved. Germline V lookup: CDR1 SGHVS, CDR2 FNYEAQ. The CDR3 has 13 amino acids. Trimming left V 3 bases short and J 3 bases short, with 8 bases between. The CDR3 sequence is CASSLLQDTEAFF. CDR3 nucleotides: TGTGCCAGCAGCTTGTTGCAGGACACTGAAGCTTTCTTT.

V usage is TRBV19 and J usage is TRBJ2-6; D might be TRBD2 (6 bases). The CDR3 length is 17 residues. Germline V lookup: CDR1 LNHDA, CDR2 SQIVND (reference sequence). V was shortened by 2 bases and J by 1 base, with 12 bases between the two germline ends. The CDR3 DNA reads as TGTGCCAGTAGTATATGGGGTGGAGGGTCTGGGGCCAACGTCCTGACTTTC. Protein product: CASSIWGGGSGANVLTF. The complete variable domain, with remaining parts taken from reference TRBV19 and TRBJ2-6, reads DGGITQSPKYLFRKEGQNVTLSCEQNLNHDAMYWYRQDPGQGLRLIYYSQIVNDFQKGDIAEGYSVSREKKESFPLTVTSAQKNPTAFYLCASSIWGGGSGANVLTFGAGSRLTVL.

On this clone: Other DNA sequences in this sample translate to the same CDR3. The genes are TRBV7-3 and TRBJ2-1; 9 bases fit TRBD2. The V gene's germline CDR1 is SGHTA and CDR2 FQGTGA. V lost 5 bases, J lost 4 bases, and 6 bases stayed unmatched. The CDR3 has 15 residues. As DNA, the CDR3 is TGTGCCAGCAGCCTTAGCGGGGGTTCGTACAATGAGCAGTTCTTC. Its protein is CASSLSGGSYNEQFF.

This chain links TRBV19 with TRBJ1-1, with D hard to call. CDR1 LNHDA and CDR2 SQIVND come from the germline V gene (reference sequence). This CDR3 is built from 16 residues. The V end lost 1 base, the J end lost 1 base, and 13 bases lay between the germline ends. CDR3 nucleotide sequence: TGTGCCAGTAGTATAGTCGCAGGAATCAAGAACACTGAAGCTTTCTTT. Protein sequence: CASSIVAGIKNTEAFF. Drawing the rest from reference TRBV19 and TRBJ1-1, the complete variable domain is DGGITQSPKYLFRKEGQNVTLSCEQNLNHDAMYWYRQDPGQGLRLIYYSQIVNDFQKGDIAEGYSVSREKKESFPLTVTSAQKNPTAFYLCASSIVAGIKNTEAFFGQGTRLTVV.

This chain links TRBV7-8 with TRBJ1-1, with D tentatively TRBD1 (6 bases). The germline CDR1 and CDR2 sequences are SGHVS and FQNEAQ. This CDR3 comprises 12 residues. Trimming took 5 bases from V and 6 from J, leaving 10 bases between them. The CDR3 region is CASSREGAEAFF. DNA for the CDR3: TGTGCCAGCAGCCGTGAGGGGGCTGAAGCTTTCTTT.

This clone has a single count. CDR3 region: CASSGGLAGGPGSYNEQFF. In nucleotides, the CDR3 is TGCGCCAGCAGTGGGGGACTAGCGGGAGGGCCAGGTTCCTACAATGAGCAGTTCTTC. The genes are TRBV10-2 and TRBJ2-1; 16 bases fit TRBD2. The germline V gene encodes CDR1 WSHSY and CDR2 SAAADI. The CDR3 is 19 amino acids. V trimming: 4 bases; J trimming: 1 base; junction bases outside the gene matches: 7.

The rearrangement uses TRBV27 and TRBJ1-2, with D hard to call. Trimming took 3 bases from V and 8 from J, leaving 16 bases between them. This CDR3 is 14 amino acids long. The germline CDR1 and CDR2 sequences are MNHEY and SMNVEV (reference sequence). The CDR3 DNA reads as TGTGCCAGCAGTTTTAGCTCCAACCCGCTAGGCTACACCTTC. This translates into CASSFSSNPLGYTF.

This chain uses TRBV7-3 with TRBJ1-5; D is possibly TRBD1 (6 bases). Germline-derived CDR1 and CDR2 are SGHTA and FQGTGA. V lost 2 bases and J 9 bases, leaving 23 bases between the germline ends. The CDR3 has 17 amino acids. The CDR3 DNA sequence: TGTGCCAGCAGCTTATATCAGGGGTTCTTTATCCAGTCGCCCCAGCATTTT. Encoded protein: CASSLYQGFFIQSPQHF.

The chain combines TRBV10-1 with TRBJ2-1; maybe TRBD2 (6 bases). Germline V gives CDR1 WNHNN, CDR2 SYGVQD (reference sequence). The length of the CDR3 is 18 residues. V was clipped by 2 bases and J by 0 bases, with 17 bases between them. The CDR3 protein is CASSEARDGRGSYNEQFF. Here the CDR3 DNA reads TGCGCCAGCAGTGAGGCCCGGGACGGGAGAGGCTCCTACAATGAGCAGTTCTTC.